A single sample is the source of the 22 T cell receptor beta chains below, sequenced in a study of T cells in Graves' hyperthyroidism and ophthalmopathy. Using RNA transcripts as the source, TCR beta CDR3 regions were amplified. The TCR CDR3 was amplified in a first-round RT-PCR using the HTBI primer set. One entry per CDR3 protein results from TCRdb running MiXCR on the multiplex PCR reads. Here the sample spans approximately 600,000 distinct CDR3 sequences, less than 25% being singletons. The sample comprised blood. Every receptor here comes from a man aged 25 to 40 with Graves' ophthalmopathy.

V and J are TRBV6-1 and TRBJ2-6; the match to TRBD1 covers 7 bases. The CDR3 runs 15 residues. Germline CDR1 reads MNHNS; CDR2 reads SASEGT. Unmatched junction bases numbered 5, after V lost 6 bases and J lost 3 bases. CDR3: CASSDRVGGANVLTF. CDR3 in DNA: TGTGCCAGCAGCGACAGGGTTGGTGGGGCCAACGTCCTGACTTTC.

This chain connects TRBV28 to TRBJ1-6; D not certain. This CDR3 is built from 13 residues. V lost 9 bases and J lost 5, with 11 bases in between. CDR1 and CDR2 from the germline V gene are MDHEN and SYDVKM. This CDR3 reads CASDPYDNSPLHF. The CDR3 DNA is TGTGCCAGTGACCCTTACGATAATTCACCCCTCCACTTT.

This clonotype appeared a single time. The J gene is TRBJ2-7, the V gene TRBV18; the match to TRBD1 covers 9 bases. The CDR3 has 14 amino acids. From germline, CDR1 is KGHSH and CDR2 LQKENI. V shed 2 bases, J shed 5 bases, and the junction held 4 bases outside the gene matches. For the CDR3, the DNA is TGTGCCAGCTCACCAGGGACAGGGTCGCACGAGCAGTACTTC. Translating it yields CASSPGTGSHEQYF.

This rearrangement joins TRBV4-2 to TRBJ2-7; 10 bases are a match to TRBD2. The CDR3 has 16 residues. The V gene's germline CDR1 is LGHNA and CDR2 YNFKEQ. Trimming took 4 bases from V and 4 from J; bases not matched to a gene: 10. This CDR3 reads CASSPPMNSGRYEQYF. In nucleotides, the CDR3 is TGTGCCAGCAGCCCCCCCATGAATAGCGGGAGGTACGAGCAGTACTTC.

This clonotype was detected a few times. The genes are TRBV15 and TRBJ2-1, with 8 bases matching TRBD2. Per the germline V gene, CDR1 is LNHNV and CDR2 is YYDKDF (reference sequence). J gave up 1 base and V 1 base, and 6 bases lay outside the gene matches. CDR3 size: 17 residues. The CDR3 DNA follows: TGTGCCACCAGCAGAGTAACTAGCGGTTTTTCCTACAATGAGCAGTTCTTC. Translation gives CATSRVTSGFSYNEQFF.

This clonotype was seen a handful of times. This chain joins TRBV7-2 and TRBJ2-2, with D possibly matching TRBD2 (6 bases). V shed 2 bases and J shed 7 bases, with 8 bases lying between them. The CDR3 is 13 amino acids. The germline CDR1 and CDR2 sequences are SGHTA and FQGNSA. CDR3 bases: TGTGCCAGCAGCTTAAAGCGGGTCGGGGAGCTGTTTTTT. It codes for CASSLKRVGELFF. Full variable domain (remainder filled in from reference TRBV7-2 and TRBJ2-2): GAGVSQSPSNKVTEKGKDVELRCDPISGHTALYWYRQSLGQGLEFLIYFQGNSAPDKSGLPSDRFSAERTGGSVSTLTIQRTQQEDSAVYLCASSLKRVGELFFGEGSRLTVL.

The chain is built from TRBV12-3 or TRBV12-4 and TRBJ1-1; 8 bases are shared with TRBD1. The CDR3 extends over 13 amino acids. The ends lost 8 bases at V and 3 bases at J; junction bases unmatched: 5. CDR3 sequence: CASGQGLDTEAFF. CDR3 coding DNA: TGTGCCAGCGGACAGGGCCTAGACACTGAAGCTTTCTTT.

The chain carries TRBV7-9 and TRBJ2-7, with TRBD1 as a possible D gene (5 bases). The CDR3 consists of 18 residues. The V gene lost 0 bases and the J gene lost 6 bases, with 24 bases spanning the gap. From germline, CDR1 is SEHNR and CDR2 FQNEAQ (reference sequence). The chain's CDR3 is CASSLAGQGQGSGSEQYF. As DNA, the CDR3 is TGTGCCAGCAGCTTAGCTGGACAAGGCCAAGGCTCGGGTTCCGAGCAGTACTTC. The whole variable domain, remainder taken from reference TRBV7-9 and TRBJ2-7, is DTGVSQNPRHKITKRGQNVTFRCDPISEHNRLYWYRQTLGQGPEFLTYFQNEAQLEKSRLLSDRFSAERPKGSFSTLEIQRTEQGDSAMYLCASSLAGQGQGSGSEQYFGPGTRLTVT.

This clonotype was recorded a few times. The V and J genes are TRBV5-5 and TRBJ2-1; D not resolved. V lost 1 base to trimming and J lost 4 bases, with 9 bases between them. The CDR3 runs 14 residues. Germline-derived CDR1 and CDR2 are SGHKS and YYEKEE (reference sequence). This CDR3 reads CASSLWQEYNEQFF. The CDR3 bases are TGTGCCAGCAGCTTGTGGCAGGAATACAATGAGCAGTTCTTC.

The sample holds a few counts of this clonotype. This chain links TRBV27 with TRBJ1-3; no definite D call. The V gene's germline CDR1 is MNHEY and CDR2 SMNVEV (reference sequence). Trimming removed 6 bases from V and 1 base from J, with 13 bases in between. The CDR3 has 15 amino acids. The CDR3 sequence: CASRLTFGSGNTIYF. CDR3 bases: TGTGCCAGCAGGCTCACTTTTGGGTCTGGAAACACCATATATTTT.

This clonotype came up a few times. One end of the junction is discordant with germline, which a read error may explain. The genes are TRBV11-3 and TRBJ2-1; D is possibly TRBD2 (5 bases). From germline, CDR1 is SGHNT and CDR2 YENEEA. There are 13 residues in the CDR3. The CDR3 reads CASSSGEINERFF. As DNA, the CDR3 is TGTGCCAGCAGCTCCGGGGAAATCAATGAGCGGTTCTTC.

The chain employs TRBV6-2 or TRBV6-3 and TRBJ1-5, with D possibly being TRBD1 (5 bases). Germline V gene lookup returns CDR1 MNHEY and CDR2 SVGEGT. This CDR3 comprises 16 residues. V shed 0 bases and J shed 0 bases, with 9 bases lying between them. The CDR3: CASSYSGVYSNQPQHF. CDR3 DNA: TGTGCCAGCAGTTACTCAGGGGTCTATAGCAATCAGCCCCAGCATTTT.

This clonotype was detected only a few times. The rearrangement joins TRBV28 to TRBJ2-3; tentatively, D is TRBD1 (7 bases). This CDR3 contains 16 residues. The germline CDR1 and CDR2 sequences are MDHEN and SYDVKM. Trimming took off 7 bases at V and 4 bases at J, with 21 bases between the two ends. The CDR3 DNA is TGTGCCAGCACATCACAGGGGCGGGGCGTGGCAGATACGCAGTATTTT. It translates to CASTSQGRGVADTQYF.

The chain employs TRBV10-3 and TRBJ2-7; weak D call: TRBD1 (5 bases). The CDR3 is made up of 11 amino acids. In germline, CDR1 is ENHRY, CDR2 SYGVKD. Trimming removed 11 bases at V and 5 bases at J, with 13 bases between. The CDR3 sequence: CALGQRDEQYF. Written as DNA, the CDR3 is TGTGCCCTCGGACAACGTGACGAGCAGTACTTC.

The chain has TRBV28 and TRBJ1-1; perhaps TRBD1 as D (6 bases). V lost 5 bases to trimming and J lost 5 bases, with 15 bases between them. Germline CDR1 reads MDHEN; CDR2 reads SYDVKM. The CDR3 has 14 residues. The CDR3 bases are TGTGCCAGCAGTCCCCTCACAGGGTCTACTGAAGCTTTCTTT. Its protein product is CASSPLTGSTEAFF.

This clonotype was observed a few times. The V gene is TRBV10-3, the J gene TRBJ2-7; D not certain. The V end lost 4 bases, the J end lost 3 bases, and 7 bases lay between the germline ends. Germline V gene lookup returns CDR1 ENHRY and CDR2 SYGVKD. This CDR3 has 12 amino acids. CDR3 bases: TGTGCCATCAGTGGCACGGGCTACGAGCAGTACTTC. The encoded protein is CAISGTGYEQYF.

This clonotype was seen a handful of times. This chain joins TRBV5-8 and TRBJ1-4, with D maybe TRBD1 (5 bases). Germline V lookup: CDR1 SGHTS, CDR2 YDEGEE. The CDR3 covers 15 residues. Trimming stripped 4 bases from V and 4 bases from J, with 14 bases between. CDR3 DNA: TGTGCCAGCAGCCCAGAGGGGAGGCGTAATGAAAAACTGTTTTTT. This gives the protein CASSPEGRRNEKLFF.

The V and J genes are TRBV28 and TRBJ2-2; possible D gene TRBD2, 7 bases. V lost 6 bases, J lost 4 bases, and 15 bases lay in between. In germline, CDR1 is MDHEN, CDR2 SYDVKM. CDR3 length: 15 amino acids. The CDR3 sequence is CASRGGGQVTGELFF. The CDR3 DNA is TGTGCCAGCAGAGGGGGGGGACAAGTCACCGGGGAGCTGTTTTTT.

The genes are TRBV28 and TRBJ2-3; no reliable D call. CDR1 is MDHEN and CDR2 is SYDVKM in the germline V gene. The CDR3 is 13 amino acids. Trimming stripped 6 bases from V and 2 bases from J, with 9 bases between. DNA of the CDR3: TGTGCCAGCAGATCGCAGAACACAGATACGCAGTATTTT. Translated: CASRSQNTDTQYF.

The V gene is TRBV27, the J gene TRBJ1-6, with no clear D. Germline lookup yields CDR1 MNHEY and CDR2 SMNVEV (reference sequence). CDR3 size: 16 residues. Trimming took off 0 bases at V and 0 bases at J, with 6 bases between the two ends. The CDR3 sequence is CASSLSESSYNSPLHF. The DNA for the CDR3 is TGTGCCAGCAGTTTATCAGAGAGCTCCTATAATTCACCCCTCCACTTT.

The V call is TRBV5-1, the J call TRBJ2-1; the match to TRBD2 covers 11 bases. CDR3 length equals 16 residues. The V segment lost 5 bases and the J segment 4 bases; nucleotides outside the gene matches: 8. Per germline, CDR1 SGHRS and CDR2 YFSETQ. The CDR3, as DNA: TGCGCCAGCAGGGCCGCTAGCGGGAGGAGTTACAATGAGCAGTTCTTC. It is translated as CASRAASGRSYNEQFF.

A note on this clonotype: One end of the junction does not line up with germline, which may come from a read error. The chain uses TRBV6-5 and TRBJ1-2, with 11 bases lining up with TRBD1. Germline assignment: CDR1 MNHEY and CDR2 SVGAGI. CDR3 length: 16 residues. The CDR3, as DNA: TGTGCCAGCAGTTACCGGGACAGGGGGTTTAACTATGGCTACGCCTTC. This codes for CASSYRDRGFNYGYAF.